This entry features one T cell receptor (beta chain) sequence. The DNA ends 3 residues before the CDR3 does, and the rest of the CDR3 is filled in from the germline J gene. These data originate in a study of T cells in women clearing cervical HPV infection. In the study overall: Controls' single incident HPV16 infection cleared within 12 months without precancer. Case blood was drawn a median roughly 160 days after lesion detection.

This CDR3 has 14 amino acids. V shed 7 bases and J 8 bases; nucleotides not matched to a gene: 11. Looked up from germline, CDR1 is LNHDA and CDR2 is SQIVND (reference sequence). The protocol was immunoSEQ multiplex PCR, while the TCRdb copy is restricted to in-frame clones and leaves out a portion. Recorded for this sample: about 45,000 clones. The sample consisted of blood buffy coat. This chain connects TRBV19 to TRBJ2-1, with TRBD1 identical over 7 bases. This TCR derives from a woman aged 18 to 75 with a cervical HPV16 infection that either progressed to CIN3+ or cleared (not recorded which). The covered CDR3 bases are TGTGCCAGTACTAGGGGGCTAGCTAGGGATGAG. Protein: CASTRGLARDE. The whole CDR3 sequence is CASTRGLARDEQFF.